This T cell receptor (beta chain) was captured in a study of cytomegalovirus exposure and HLA in healthy donors. At the time of sampling, donors were nominally healthy, though unrecorded immune exposures were likely. Use of 60 Vbeta and 13 Jbeta primers characterized the PCR. Sequencing used immunoSEQ multiplex PCR; TCRdb keeps in-frame clones, though not all of them. The table shows some 150,000 clones, with roughly 79% occurring only once. This clone was detected once. Its antigen is undetermined. Study observations and caveats: Some V segments, including TRBV6-2 and TRBV6-3, were excluded as indistinguishable.

The germline V gene has CDR1 WSHSY and CDR2 SAAADI. This CDR3 region has 14 residues. With 4 bases removed from V and 5 bases from J, the gap between germline ends came to 12 bases. The rearrangement joins TRBV10-2 to TRBJ2-1; tentative D call: TRBD2 (6 bases). This receptor was obtained from a woman aged 45-65 years in good health and CMV-seronegative. Input material: PBMCs. Here the CDR3 reads CASSGGGRNNEQFF. For the CDR3, the DNA is TGCGCCAGCAGTGGGGGTGGGAGGAACAATGAGCAGTTCTTC.